The entry below describes one TCR beta chain. The source of the sample is a study of blood T cell repertoires in COVID-19. Across the whole study: Acute-phase and convalescent COVID-19 samples originated in the United States, Italy and Spain. The analysed material was cDNA or gDNA that came from T cells, B-cell-depleted T cells, or PBMCs.

With 2 bases removed from V and 6 bases from J, the gap between germline ends came to 13 bases. The length of the CDR3 is 15 residues. Germline assignment: CDR1 MDHEN and CDR2 SYDVKM. Measured with immunoSEQ multiplex PCR; TCRdb has only the in-frame clones, and not every one. The sample has just under 350,000 clones, around four fifths seen once. The sequence came from a man aged 25-45 years with active or convalescent COVID-19. The chain recombines TRBV28 with TRBJ2-2, with D unclear. The material sequenced was peripheral blood. The CDR3: CASSLEVRVPGELFF. The CDR3 DNA follows: TGTGCCAGCAGTTTAGAAGTACGAGTGCCCGGGGAGCTGTTTTTT.